Presented here are 14 T cell receptor beta chains from one specimen sequenced in a study of CD8 T cells in ankylosing spondylitis. TCRdb passed the 5' RACE reads through MiXCR, listing each CDR3 protein once. The table lists 230,000 or so distinct CDR3 sequences, 20% to 30% of them singletons, with over 0.55% in the top ten. The sequencing sample was made of blood, either unsorted or a sorted T cell fraction (not recorded which). Source of these receptors: a male donor with ankylosing spondylitis or in good health (not recorded which).

The chain has TRBV15 and TRBJ2-1; no definite D call. The germline V gene encodes CDR1 LNHNV and CDR2 YYDKDF (reference sequence). The CDR3 loop spans 17 amino acids. The V end lost 0 bases, the J end lost 2 bases, and 14 bases lay between the germline ends. The CDR3 DNA follows: TGTGCCACCAGCAGAGATCTTCCCAGCCGTGCCTACAATGAGCAGTTCTTC. Translated: CATSRDLPSRAYNEQFF. Full variable domain (rest looked up from reference TRBV15 and TRBJ2-1): DAMVIQNPRYQVTQFGKPVTLSCSQTLNHNVMYWYQQKSSQAPKLLFHYYDKDFNNEADTPDNFQSRRPNTSFCFLDIRSPGLGDTAMYLCATSRDLPSRAYNEQFFGPGTRLTVL.

This clonotype was counted only a few times. V gene TRBV12-3 or TRBV12-4 combines with J gene TRBJ1-3; perhaps TRBD1 as D (5 bases). With 3 bases removed from V and 8 bases from J, the gap between germline ends came to 14 bases. This CDR3 has 14 residues. The CDR3 sequence: CASSFGGNLDTIYF. The CDR3 DNA follows: TGTGCCAGCAGTTTTGGGGGGAATTTGGACACCATATATTTT.

The sample holds many counts of this clonotype. The chain links TRBV7-2 to TRBJ2-7; 12 nucleotides align to TRBD1. The J segment lost 6 bases and the V segment lost 4 bases, leaving 4 bases of the junction unmatched. The CDR3 contains 14 residues. Germline loops: CDR1 SGHTA, CDR2 FQGNSA. The CDR3 reads CASSSRDRGREQYF. CDR3 nucleotide sequence: TGTGCCAGCAGCTCCCGGGACAGGGGGCGCGAGCAGTACTTC.

The chain uses TRBV6-1 and TRBJ2-1; the D call may be TRBD1 or TRBD2 (5 bases each). This CDR3 spans 14 amino acids. Trimming shortened V by 4 bases and J by 9 bases, and 16 bases separated the two germline ends. Germline lookup yields CDR1 MNHNS and CDR2 SASEGT. The CDR3 is CASSVAEGTGEQFF. The CDR3 bases are TGTGCCAGCAGTGTAGCCGAAGGGACGGGTGAGCAGTTCTTC.

This chain uses TRBV30 with TRBJ2-1, with D perhaps being TRBD1 or TRBD2 (5 bases each). The CDR3 is made up of 14 amino acids. V lost 3 bases, J lost 11 bases, and 20 bases lay in between. Germline-derived CDR1 and CDR2 are GTSNPN and SVGIG (reference sequence). The CDR3 loop is CAWRYMSGPGKQFF. CDR3 coding DNA: TGTGCCTGGAGGTACATGTCGGGGCCTGGTAAGCAGTTCTTC.

The chain's CDR3 is CASSFPQSGANVLTF. The DNA for the CDR3 is TGTGCCAGCAGTTTCCCCCAGTCCGGGGCCAACGTCCTGACTTTC. The chain carries TRBV6-5 and TRBJ2-6; D remains unclear. V lost 4 bases and J 4 bases, leaving 11 bases between the germline ends. The CDR3 covers 15 residues. The germline CDR1 and CDR2 sequences are MNHEY and SVGAGI.

There are many counts of this clonotype. This rearrangement joins TRBV24-1 to TRBJ2-5, with TRBD2 matching 11 bases. Germline values: CDR1 KGHDR, CDR2 SFDVKD. This CDR3 has 15 residues. Trimming took 5 bases from V and 5 from J; bases not matched to a gene: 6. CDR3 region: CATSGLAGGMETQYF. The CDR3 nucleotides read TGTGCCACCAGTGGTTTAGCGGGGGGGATGGAGACCCAGTACTTC.

This clonotype has just a few counts. V is TRBV20-1 and J is TRBJ2-3; weak D call: TRBD1 (5 bases). This CDR3 is built from 13 residues. The germline V gene has CDR1 DFQATT and CDR2 SNEGSKA (reference sequence). V dropped 7 bases and J dropped 2 bases, with 13 bases sitting between them. The CDR3 is CSVPDTNTDTQYF. The CDR3 region has the DNA TGCAGTGTTCCGGACACGAACACAGATACGCAGTATTTT.

This clonotype was seen more than once but under ten times. The chain has TRBV29-1 and TRBJ2-3, with D possibly matching TRBD2 (5 bases). From germline, CDR1 is SQVTM and CDR2 ANQGSEA. The CDR3 contains 14 residues. Between the trimmed V and J ends, which lost 5 bases and 4 bases, there was a span of 16 bases. In DNA, the CDR3 is TGCAGCGTTTTGCGTGAGGGTTCAGCAGATACGCAGTATTTT. Its translation: CSVLREGSADTQYF.

The rearrangement uses TRBV6-4 and TRBJ2-1; 8 bases are shared with TRBD1. The CDR3 consists of 12 residues. J gave up 9 bases and V 6 bases, and 4 bases lay outside the gene matches. Germline lookup yields CDR1 MRHNA and CDR2 SNTAGT. CDR3 nucleotide sequence: TGTGCCAGCAGCCGACAGGGGATTGAGCAGTTCTTC. It is translated as CASSRQGIEQFF.

This chain uses TRBV6-5 with TRBJ2-7; 10 nucleotides align to TRBD1. With V trimmed by 1 base and J by 7 bases, 4 bases remained unmatched. CDR1 is MNHEY and CDR2 is SVGAGI in the germline V gene. CDR3 size: 14 residues. The CDR3 DNA is TGTGCCAGCAGTTACTTCAGGGGACAGGGGGAGCAGTACTTC. Translation: CASSYFRGQGEQYF.

There are many counts of this clonotype. This chain links TRBV4-1 with TRBJ2-3, with 9 bases that match TRBD1. V gave up 0 bases and J gave up 3 bases; unmatched junction bases: 7. This CDR3 spans 17 amino acids. Germline V gene lookup returns CDR1 MGHRA and CDR2 YSYEKL. In nucleotides, the CDR3 is TGCGCCAGCAGCCAAGAGTCCCCGGGACAGGGAACAGATACGCAGTATTTT. It codes for CASSQESPGQGTDTQYF.

This clonotype was seen repeatedly, ten times or more. V gene TRBV6-6 combines with J gene TRBJ2-1, with 10 bases matching TRBD2. CDR1 is MNHNY and CDR2 is SVGAGI in the germline V gene (reference sequence). The ends lost 0 bases at V and 4 bases at J; junction bases unmatched: 6. The length of the CDR3 is 17 residues. Written as DNA, the CDR3 is TGTGCCAGCAGTTACTCCGGGCTAGCGGGGGTTTACAATGAGCAGTTCTTC. It codes for CASSYSGLAGVYNEQFF.

Remarks on this clonotype: This clone may be a read error of a much larger clone one base away. This chain uses TRBV20-1 with TRBJ1-2, with D uncertain. The CDR3 has 11 residues. V was shortened by 6 bases and J by 8 bases, with 13 bases between the two germline ends. Germline V gene sequence: CDR1 DFQATT, CDR2 SNEGSKA (reference sequence). The CDR3 region is CSAVHLGGYTF. In nucleotides, the CDR3 is TGCAGTGCCGTGCACCTCGGGGGCTACACCTTC.